The present TCR beta chain was sequenced within a study of cytomegalovirus exposure and HLA in healthy donors. In the PCR, 60 Vbeta and 13 Jbeta primers were used. Sequencing used immunoSEQ multiplex PCR; TCRdb keeps in-frame clones, though not all of them. The data contain 150,000 to 200,000 clones, roughly 85% of them singletons. Study-wide points: In a later analysis, around 18,000 TCR beta sequences were associated with HLA alleles at 0.05 false discovery rate.

Comments on this clone: The antigen is undetermined.

CDR1 and CDR2 (germline): SGHNT, YENEEA. With 6 bases removed from V and 0 bases from J, the gap between germline ends came to 7 bases. The CDR3 consists of 13 residues. The chain couples TRBV11-3 to TRBJ2-3, with no clear D. Source material: PBMCs. The receptor's source is a woman under 40 in good health and CMV-seropositive. The CDR3 loop reads CASRAESTDTQYF. The CDR3 DNA reads as TGTGCCAGCAGGGCAGAAAGCACAGATACGCAGTATTTT.